This TCR beta chain originates from a study of control samples from healthy donors and cancer patients. V lost 3 bases and J lost 7; bases outside the gene matches: 8. CDR1 is WSHSY and CDR2 is SAAADI in the germline V gene. The CDR3 totals 16 residues. Produced via immunoSEQ multiplex PCR; TCRdb's table is partial and in-frame only. The profile shows 100,000 to 150,000 clones, roughly 92% of them singletons. Sequenced input: blood. J is TRBJ2-1 and V is TRBV10-2; 11 bases line up with TRBD2. The TCR was taken from a man aged 18 to 30 in good health. CDR3 sequence (DNA): TGCGCCAGCAGTGATGGTAGCGGGGGGGCCTGGAATGAGCAGTTCTTC. Translated, it gives CASSDGSGGAWNEQFF.